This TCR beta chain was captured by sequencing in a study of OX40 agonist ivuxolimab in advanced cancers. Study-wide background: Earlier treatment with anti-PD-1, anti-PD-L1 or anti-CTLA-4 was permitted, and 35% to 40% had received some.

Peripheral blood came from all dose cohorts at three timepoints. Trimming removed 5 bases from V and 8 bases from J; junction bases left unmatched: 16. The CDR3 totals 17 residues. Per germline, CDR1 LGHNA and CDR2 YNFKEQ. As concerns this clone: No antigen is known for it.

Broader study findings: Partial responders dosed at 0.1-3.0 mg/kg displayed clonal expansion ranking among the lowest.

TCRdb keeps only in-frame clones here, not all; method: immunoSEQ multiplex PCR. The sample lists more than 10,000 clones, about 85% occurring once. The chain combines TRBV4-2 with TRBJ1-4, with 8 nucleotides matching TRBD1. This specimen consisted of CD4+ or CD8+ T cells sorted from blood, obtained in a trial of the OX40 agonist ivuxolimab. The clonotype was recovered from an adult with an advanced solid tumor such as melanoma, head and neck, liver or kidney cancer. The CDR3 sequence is CASSLRGTGGSAEKLFF. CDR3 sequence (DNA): TGTGCCAGCAGCTTGAGAGGGACAGGTGGCTCCGCGGAAAAACTGTTTTTT.